The T cell receptor (beta chain) under discussion was sequenced for a study of control samples from healthy donors and cancer patients. Unmatched junction bases numbered 8, after V lost 6 bases and J lost 2 bases. Germline V gene lookup returns CDR1 MDHEN and CDR2 SYDVKM. The CDR3 has 15 amino acids. This table comes from immunoSEQ multiplex PCR, and its TCRdb copy is limited to in-frame clones, with some not included. The sample holds approximately 100,000 clones, around nine tenths seen once. Sequenced input: blood. V usage is TRBV28 and J usage is TRBJ1-1; 8 bases agree with TRBD1. The source of this sequence is a human donor in good health. The donor label of this sample is uncertain. The CDR3 spells CASRDGQGKNTEAFF. DNA for the CDR3: TGTGCCAGCAGGGACGGACAGGGAAAAAACACTGAAGCTTTCTTT. Full variable domain (rest looked up from reference TRBV28 and TRBJ1-1): DVKVTQSSRYLVKRTGEKVFLECVQDMDHENMFWYRQDPGLGLRLIYFSYDVKMKEKGDIPEGYSVSREKKERFSLILESASTNQTSMYLCASRDGQGKNTEAFFGQGTRLTVV.